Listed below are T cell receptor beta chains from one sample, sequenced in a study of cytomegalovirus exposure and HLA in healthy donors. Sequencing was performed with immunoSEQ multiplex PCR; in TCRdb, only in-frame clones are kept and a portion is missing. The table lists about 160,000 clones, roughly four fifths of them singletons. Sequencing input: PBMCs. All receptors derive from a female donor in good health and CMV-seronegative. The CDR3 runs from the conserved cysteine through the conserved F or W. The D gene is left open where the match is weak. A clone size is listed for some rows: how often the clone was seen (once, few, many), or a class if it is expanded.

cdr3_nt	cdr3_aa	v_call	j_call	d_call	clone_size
TGCGCCAGCAGCGGTGTCTACAGGAGTCCCTACGAGCAGTACTTC	CASSGVYRSPYEQYF	TRBV5-1	TRBJ2-7	.	.
TGTGCCAGCCATCGGGGACTAGCAGGTCCCGGGGAGCTGTTTTTT	CASHRGLAGPGELFF	TRBV11-2	TRBJ2-2	TRBD2	.
TGTGCCAGCAGTTTATGGGGCCTAGCGGGGGGCCACCGGGAGACCCAGTACTTC	CASSLWGLAGGHRETQYF	TRBV28	TRBJ2-5	TRBD2	once
TGTGCCAGCAAAACTAGACAGGACGGCTACACCTTC	CASKTRQDGYTF	TRBV2	TRBJ1-2	.	.
TGCGCCAGCAGCCAAGAAGCCACACAGGGGGCGAACGAAAAACTGTTTTTT	CASSQEATQGANEKLFF	TRBV4-3	TRBJ1-4	TRBD1	.
TGTGCCAGTAGTATAGATTTGGGGACAGTTCGAGCCGACTTGAACACTGAAGCTTTCTTT	CASSIDLGTVRADLNTEAFF	TRBV19	TRBJ1-1	TRBD1	.
TGTGCCAGCAGCACCCCGGGACAGGGGATCGAGCAGTACTTC	CASSTPGQGIEQYF	TRBV7-9	TRBJ2-7	TRBD1	.
TGCGCCAGCAGTGAGTCGACAGGGGTTAGCTCCTACGAGCAGTACTTC	CASSESTGVSSYEQYF	TRBV10-1	TRBJ2-7	TRBD1	.
TGTGCCTGGAGTTCCTCCCTCTCGGGTTCACCCCTCCACTTT	CAWSSSLSGSPLHF	TRBV30	TRBJ1-6	.	.
TGCAGCGTACTAGCGGGATACTACGAGCAGTACTTC	CSVLAGYYEQYF	TRBV29-1	TRBJ2-7	TRBD2	.
TGTGCCAGCAGCTTTCGGGGGGCCTCCTACAATGAGCAGTTCTTC	CASSFRGASYNEQFF	TRBV5-8	TRBJ2-1	.	.
TGTGCCAGTAGTATGAACGGGAGGACTAACAATGAGCAGTTCTTC	CASSMNGRTNNEQFF	TRBV19	TRBJ2-1	TRBD2	.
TGTGCCAGCAGTTCGCCAGGGGGACGTGGCTACACCTTC	CASSSPGGRGYTF	TRBV27	TRBJ1-2	TRBD1	.
TGTGCCAGCAGCCAAGGGGGCAGGGAAAAACTGTTTTTT	CASSQGGREKLFF	TRBV4-2	TRBJ1-4	.	.
TGTGCCAGCAGCTTATGGGAGAGCTCCTACAATGAGCAGTTCTTC	CASSLWESSYNEQFF	TRBV7-2	TRBJ2-1	.	.
TGTGCCAGCAGCTCTAGATACGAGCAGTACTTC	CASSSRYEQYF	TRBV7-2	TRBJ2-7	.	.